Below, 7 T cell receptor beta chains from the same sample are listed, as sequenced in a study of beta chain features in type 1 diabetes. Reverse transcription of all isolated RNA meant that expressed TCRB transcripts were sequenced. Data came from immunoSEQ multiplex PCR; TCRdb stores just in-frame clones and leaves some out. The sample includes just over 450,000 clones, about 29% of them seen just once. Sequencing was performed on naive CD4+ T cells from blood. These receptors were taken from a man between 18 and 35 years old in good health.

This clone was seen only a few times. This chain joins TRBV30 and TRBJ2-7; D may correspond to TRBD1 or TRBD2 (5 bases each). With 2 bases removed from V and 5 bases from J, the gap between germline ends came to 19 bases. Germline V gives CDR1 GTSNPN, CDR2 SVGIG (reference sequence). The CDR3 runs to 15 residues. The CDR3 here is CAWSPGTPGFNEQYF. Written as DNA, the CDR3 is TGTGCCTGGAGTCCCGGGACCCCGGGGTTCAACGAGCAGTACTTC.

CDR3 coding DNA: TGTGCCAGCAGTGAGCAGGGGATCGGAGGCTACACCTTC. Translated: CASSEQGIGGYTF. The genes are TRBV2 and TRBJ1-2; tentative D call: TRBD1 (6 bases). Germline V lookup: CDR1 SNHLY, CDR2 FYNNEI. V lost 3 bases, J lost 8 bases, and 13 bases lay in between. The CDR3 runs to 13 residues.

This chain joins TRBV7-3 and TRBJ2-1; the D is unclear. The CDR3 has 13 amino acids. Per germline, CDR1 SGHTA and CDR2 FQGTGA. Trimming shortened V by 4 bases and J by 4 bases, and 8 bases separated the two germline ends. In DNA form, the CDR3 reads TGTGCCAGCAGCTACGGACGGTACAATGAGCAGTTCTTC. It encodes CASSYGRYNEQFF.

The V gene is TRBV5-4, the J gene TRBJ1-1, with 9 bases lining up with TRBD1. CDR1 is SGHNT, CDR2 YYREEE, per germline (reference sequence). The CDR3 length is 16 residues. After removal of 5 bases from V and 4 bases from J, the junction contained 12 bases not matched to a gene. The CDR3 protein is CASSSGQGLKGTEAFF. The CDR3 coding sequence is TGTGCCAGCAGTTCGGGACAGGGACTTAAGGGCACTGAAGCTTTCTTT.

The gene calls are TRBV5-1 and TRBJ2-1; 9 bases match TRBD2. Trimming cost V 2 bases and J 12 bases; bases outside gene matches: 12. From germline, CDR1 is SGHRS and CDR2 YFSETQ. This CDR3 has 15 residues. CDR3: CASSLGASGTQGQFF. CDR3 bases: TGCGCCAGCAGCTTAGGGGCTAGCGGGACTCAGGGGCAGTTCTTC.

V is TRBV30 and J is TRBJ2-1, with 8 bases identical to TRBD2. The length of the CDR3 is 15 residues. After removal of 0 bases from V and 7 bases from J, the junction contained 8 bases not matched to a gene. Germline V CDR1 and CDR2: GTSNPN, SVGIG (reference sequence). CDR3 amino acids: CAWSVPAGAGNEQFF. Here the CDR3 DNA reads TGTGCCTGGAGTGTACCAGCGGGAGCGGGTAATGAGCAGTTCTTC.

This chain links TRBV9 with TRBJ2-5; no firm D call. The V gene's germline CDR1 is SGDLS and CDR2 YYNGEE. V gave up 0 bases and J gave up 5 bases, with 8 bases separating them. CDR3 length: 13 residues. The CDR3, as DNA: TGTGCCAGCAGCGTAGGGATTGCGGAGACCCAGTACTTC. The encoded protein is CASSVGIAETQYF.